This paragraph covers one T cell receptor (beta chain) sequence. Antigen specificity is unknown. V was clipped by 5 bases and J by 4 bases; unmatched bases: 9. The CDR3 covers 14 residues. The germline V gene has CDR1 SQVTM and CDR2 ANQGSEA. This sample is drawn from a study of cytotoxic CD8 clonotypes in ibrutinib-treated CLL. Broader study findings: Baseline levels were approached again at progression, after clonality had risen at ibrutinib response.

Some clones are missing from TCRdb's copy, which holds only in-frame ones; the method was immunoSEQ multiplex PCR. The sample lists 20,000 to 25,000 clones; roughly 74% were seen once. Cryopreserved PBMCs provided approximately 1.9 micrograms of genomic DNA for the TCR beta libraries. The sample here was PBMCs, taken after 12 months of ibrutinib treatment. The clonotype comes from a human donor with chronic lymphocytic leukemia. The J gene is TRBJ1-2, the V gene TRBV29-1; 8 bases line up with TRBD1. The CDR3 spells CSVLDRVPPYGYTF. The CDR3 DNA reads TGCAGCGTTCTGGACAGGGTACCTCCCTATGGCTACACCTTC.